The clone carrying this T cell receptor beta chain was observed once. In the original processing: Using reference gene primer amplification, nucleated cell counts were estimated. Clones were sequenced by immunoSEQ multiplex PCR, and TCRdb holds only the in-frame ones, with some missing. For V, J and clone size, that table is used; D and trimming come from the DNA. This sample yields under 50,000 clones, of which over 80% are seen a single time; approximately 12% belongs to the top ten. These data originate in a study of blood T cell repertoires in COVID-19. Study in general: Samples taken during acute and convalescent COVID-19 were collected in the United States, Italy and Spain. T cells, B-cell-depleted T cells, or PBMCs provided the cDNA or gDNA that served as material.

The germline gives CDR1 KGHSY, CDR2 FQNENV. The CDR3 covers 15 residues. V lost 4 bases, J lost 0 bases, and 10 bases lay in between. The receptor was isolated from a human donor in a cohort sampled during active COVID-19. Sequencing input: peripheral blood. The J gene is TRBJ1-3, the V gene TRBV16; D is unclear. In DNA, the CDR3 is TGTGCCAGCAGCCCCCCCTCAGACTCTGGAAACACCATATATTTT. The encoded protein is CASSPPSDSGNTIYF.